Listed below are T cell receptor beta chains from one sample, sequenced in a study of OX40 agonist ivuxolimab in advanced cancers. Here immunoSEQ multiplex PCR was the method, and the copy in TCRdb shows in-frame clones only, minus some. The table has roughly 70,000 clones, about 85% seen once; the top ten hold 3.5% to 4.5%. The sequenced sample was CD4+ or CD8+ T cells sorted from blood, obtained in a trial of the OX40 agonist ivuxolimab. The receptors originated from an adult with an advanced solid tumor such as melanoma, head and neck, liver or kidney cancer. The CDR3 runs from the conserved cysteine through the conserved F or W. Each record gives: D gene, J gene, V gene, clone size, CDR3 protein, CDR3 DNA. A D gene is named only where the DNA matches it firmly. Clone size is stated in some rows and not others, as once, few, many or a class when expanded.

d_call: .
j_call: TRBJ2-1
v_call: TRBV5-1
clone_size: .
cdr3_aa: CASSPSSYNEQFF
cdr3_nt: TGCGCCAGCAGCCCGAGCTCCTACAATGAGCAGTTCTTC

d_call: .
j_call: TRBJ1-5
v_call: TRBV19
clone_size: .
cdr3_aa: CASSIEGNQPQHF
cdr3_nt: TGTGCCAGTAGTATTGAGGGGAATCAGCCCCAGCATTTT

d_call: .
j_call: TRBJ1-5
v_call: TRBV2
clone_size: few
cdr3_aa: CASSEDLNQPQHF
cdr3_nt: TGTGCCAGCAGTGAGGACCTGAATCAGCCCCAGCATTTT

d_call: .
j_call: TRBJ2-7
v_call: TRBV7-9
clone_size: once
cdr3_aa: CASSLGQGHEQYF
cdr3_nt: TGTGCCAGCAGCTTAGGCCAGGGCCACGAGCAGTACTTC

d_call: .
j_call: TRBJ2-6
v_call: TRBV19
clone_size: .
cdr3_aa: CASSMPRGDSGANVLTF
cdr3_nt: TGTGCCAGTAGTATGCCAAGGGGAGACTCTGGGGCCAACGTCCTGACTTTC

d_call: .
j_call: TRBJ2-7
v_call: TRBV6-5
clone_size: .
cdr3_aa: CASSTSGTYEQYF
cdr3_nt: TGTGCCAGCAGTACTTCCGGGACATACGAGCAGTACTTC

d_call: .
j_call: TRBJ2-7
v_call: TRBV7-2
clone_size: .
cdr3_aa: CASSLSWGEQYF
cdr3_nt: TGTGCCAGCAGCTTATCCTGGGGAGAGCAGTACTTC

d_call: .
j_call: TRBJ1-1
v_call: TRBV6-1
clone_size: once
cdr3_aa: CASSDGTEAFF
cdr3_nt: TGTGCCAGCAGTGACGGAACTGAAGCTTTCTTT

d_call: .
j_call: TRBJ2-1
v_call: TRBV18
clone_size: .
cdr3_aa: CASSPGGGGYNEQFF
cdr3_nt: TGTGCCAGCTCACCGGGTGGGGGAGGCTACAATGAGCAGTTCTTC

d_call: .
j_call: TRBJ1-5
v_call: TRBV6-1
clone_size: .
cdr3_aa: CASSGSQGSTGSNQPQHF
cdr3_nt: TGTGCCAGCAGTGGATCCCAGGGGTCTACCGGTAGCAATCAGCCCCAGCATTTT

d_call: .
j_call: TRBJ1-6
v_call: TRBV5-4
clone_size: .
cdr3_aa: CASSYSGFNSPLHF
cdr3_nt: TGTGCCAGCAGCTATTCAGGGTTCAATTCACCCCTCCACTTT

d_call: .
j_call: TRBJ2-5
v_call: TRBV5-1
clone_size: .
cdr3_aa: CASSLGSQETQYF
cdr3_nt: TGCGCCAGCAGCCTGGGCAGCCAAGAGACCCAGTACTTC

d_call: TRBD1
j_call: TRBJ2-5
v_call: TRBV7-7
clone_size: .
cdr3_aa: CASSPRTGRQETQYF
cdr3_nt: TGTGCCAGCAGCCCAAGGACAGGGAGGCAGGAGACCCAGTACTTC

d_call: TRBD2
j_call: TRBJ2-7
v_call: TRBV2
clone_size: .
cdr3_aa: CASSPTTLAGGVEQYF
cdr3_nt: TGTGCCAGCAGCCCCACCACTCTAGCGGGAGGGGTCGAGCAGTACTTC

d_call: TRBD1
j_call: TRBJ2-1
v_call: TRBV19
clone_size: .
cdr3_aa: CASSTYQGTGMNEQFF
cdr3_nt: TGTGCCAGTAGTACTTACCAGGGGACAGGGATGAATGAGCAGTTCTTC

d_call: .
j_call: TRBJ1-3
v_call: TRBV9
clone_size: .
cdr3_aa: CASSVAGSGNTIYF
cdr3_nt: TGTGCCAGCAGCGTAGCTGGGTCCGGAAACACCATATATTTT

d_call: .
j_call: TRBJ2-7
v_call: TRBV7-9
clone_size: once
cdr3_aa: CASSLTLYEQYF
cdr3_nt: TGTGCCAGCAGCCTGACTCTCTACGAGCAGTACTTC

d_call: .
j_call: TRBJ1-4
v_call: TRBV27
clone_size: .
cdr3_aa: CASSGPGLNEKLFF
cdr3_nt: TGTGCCAGCAGTGGACCGGGACTTAATGAAAAACTGTTTTTT

d_call: .
j_call: TRBJ1-2
v_call: TRBV5-4
clone_size: once
cdr3_aa: CASSLVNPEHGYTF
cdr3_nt: TGTGCCAGCAGCTTGGTCAATCCAGAACATGGCTACACCTTC

d_call: .
j_call: TRBJ2-7
v_call: TRBV10-2
clone_size: .
cdr3_aa: CASTEGWDEQYF
cdr3_nt: TGCGCCAGCACGGAAGGATGGGACGAGCAGTACTTC

d_call: .
j_call: TRBJ2-3
v_call: TRBV19
clone_size: .
cdr3_aa: CASSIERQVSTDTQYF
cdr3_nt: TGTGCCAGTAGTATAGAGAGACAGGTAAGCACAGATACGCAGTATTTT

d_call: .
j_call: TRBJ2-1
v_call: TRBV25-1
clone_size: .
cdr3_aa: CASSEPAGGSYNEQFF
cdr3_nt: TGTGCCAGCAGTGAACCCGCTGGGGGCTCCTACAATGAGCAGTTCTTC

d_call: TRBD2
j_call: TRBJ2-1
v_call: TRBV2
clone_size: .
cdr3_aa: CASTLEGAGGNEQFF
cdr3_nt: TGTGCCAGCACACTTGAGGGAGCGGGAGGCAATGAGCAGTTCTTC

d_call: .
j_call: TRBJ1-1
v_call: TRBV19
clone_size: few
cdr3_aa: CASSILVQGTEAFF
cdr3_nt: TGTGCCAGTAGTATACTGGTTCAGGGCACTGAAGCTTTCTTT

d_call: .
j_call: TRBJ2-3
v_call: TRBV5-1
clone_size: .
cdr3_aa: CASSLVAGPTDTQYF
cdr3_nt: TGCGCCAGCAGCTTGGTCGCGGGACCAACAGATACGCAGTATTTT

d_call: TRBD2
j_call: TRBJ2-3
v_call: TRBV7-9
clone_size: few
cdr3_aa: CASSFSGSSDTQYF
cdr3_nt: TGTGCCAGCAGCTTCAGCGGGAGTTCGGATACGCAGTATTTT

d_call: .
j_call: TRBJ2-7
v_call: TRBV28
clone_size: .
cdr3_aa: CASRIAGSSYEQYF
cdr3_nt: TGTGCCAGCAGGATTGCGGGGAGCTCCTACGAGCAGTACTTC

d_call: TRBD2
j_call: TRBJ2-2
v_call: TRBV9
clone_size: .
cdr3_aa: CASSGASGTSGNTGELFF
cdr3_nt: TGTGCCAGCAGCGGAGCAAGCGGGACTAGCGGGAACACCGGGGAGCTGTTTTTT

d_call: .
j_call: TRBJ1-2
v_call: TRBV7-2
clone_size: .
cdr3_aa: CASSLAQGRTYGYTF
cdr3_nt: TGTGCCAGCAGCTTAGCTCAAGGACGGACCTATGGCTACACCTTC

d_call: .
j_call: TRBJ1-1
v_call: TRBV30
clone_size: .
cdr3_aa: CAWSVPGAGEAFF
cdr3_nt: TGTGCCTGGAGTGTACCCGGGGCAGGTGAAGCTTTCTTT

d_call: .
j_call: TRBJ2-2
v_call: TRBV5-1
clone_size: .
cdr3_aa: CASSSGPGTGELFF
cdr3_nt: TGCGCCAGCAGCTCGGGACCGGGAACCGGGGAGCTGTTTTTT